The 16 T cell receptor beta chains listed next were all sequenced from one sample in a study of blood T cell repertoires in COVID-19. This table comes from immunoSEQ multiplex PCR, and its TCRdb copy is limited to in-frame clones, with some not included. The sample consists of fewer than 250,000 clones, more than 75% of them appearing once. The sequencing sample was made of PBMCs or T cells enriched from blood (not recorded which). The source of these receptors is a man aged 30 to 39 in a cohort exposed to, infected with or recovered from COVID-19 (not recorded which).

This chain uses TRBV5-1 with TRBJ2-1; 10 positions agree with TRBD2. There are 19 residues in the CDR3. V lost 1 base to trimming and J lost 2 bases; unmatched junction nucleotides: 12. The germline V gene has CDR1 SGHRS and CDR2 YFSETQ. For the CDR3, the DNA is TGCGCCAGCAGCTTGCGGGCTAGCGGGGGATCCCCCCCCTACAATGAGCAGTTCTTC. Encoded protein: CASSLRASGGSPPYNEQFF. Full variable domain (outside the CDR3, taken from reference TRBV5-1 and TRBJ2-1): KAGVTQTPRYLIKTRGQQVTLSCSPISGHRSVSWYQQTPGQGLQFLFEYFSETQRNKGNFPGRFSGRQFSNSRSEMNVSTLELGDSALYLCASSLRASGGSPPYNEQFFGPGTRLTVL.

CDR3 region: CASSPVIGGSSYNSPLHF. The CDR3 DNA reads TGTGCCAGCAGCCCCGTGATAGGAGGGAGCTCCTATAATTCACCCCTCCACTTT. The chain carries TRBV7-3 and TRBJ1-6, with D hard to call. Per the germline V gene, CDR1 is SGHTA and CDR2 is FQGTGA. V was cut by 5 bases and J by 0 bases, with 17 bases left in between. The CDR3 has 18 amino acids. The entire variable domain, with the rest obtained from reference TRBV7-3 and TRBJ1-6, is as follows: GAGVSQTPSNKVTEKGKYVELRCDPISGHTALYWYRQSLGQGPEFLIYFQGTGAADDSGLPNDRFFAVRPEGSVSTLKIQRTERGDSAVYLCASSPVIGGSSYNSPLHFGNGTRLTVT.

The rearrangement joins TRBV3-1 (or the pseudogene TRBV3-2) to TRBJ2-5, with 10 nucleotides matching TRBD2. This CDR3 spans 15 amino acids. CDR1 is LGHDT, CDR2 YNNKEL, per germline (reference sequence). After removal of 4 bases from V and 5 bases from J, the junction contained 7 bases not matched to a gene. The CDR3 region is CASSRILAGRETQYF. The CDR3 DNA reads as TGTGCCAGCAGCCGAATACTAGCGGGAAGGGAGACCCAGTACTTC.

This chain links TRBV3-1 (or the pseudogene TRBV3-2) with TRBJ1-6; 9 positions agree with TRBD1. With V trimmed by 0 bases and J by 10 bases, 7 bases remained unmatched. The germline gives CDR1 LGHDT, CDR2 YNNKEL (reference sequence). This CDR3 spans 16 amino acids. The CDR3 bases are TGTGCCAGCAGCCAAGAATTACAGGGGGCTTCGTCACCCCTCCACTTT. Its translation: CASSQELQGASSPLHF.

CDR3 sequence reads: CASSPGAGDHLSNQPQHF. The DNA for the CDR3 is TGTGCCAGCTCACCAGGGGCAGGGGACCACCTTAGCAATCAGCCCCAGCATTTT. V and J are TRBV18 and TRBJ1-5, with a tentative D call TRBD1 (6 bases). The germline gives CDR1 KGHSH, CDR2 LQKENI. The CDR3 totals 18 residues. V was trimmed by 2 bases and J by 0 bases, leaving 17 bases between them. The full variable domain, in which reference TRBV18 and TRBJ1-5 provide the parts outside the CDR3, is NAGVMQNPRHLVRRRGQEARLRCSPMKGHSHVYWYRQLPEEGLKFMVYLQKENIIDESGMPKERFSAEFPKEGPSILRIQQVVRGDSAAYFCASSPGAGDHLSNQPQHFGDGTRLSIL.

CDR3 sequence: CASSDSDRGPTEAFF. CDR3 nucleotide sequence: TGTGCCAGCAGTGACTCAGACAGGGGTCCCACTGAAGCTTTCTTT. The V gene is TRBV6-4, the J gene TRBJ1-1, with 8 bases aligning to TRBD1. Germline V gives CDR1 MRHNA, CDR2 SNTAGT. The CDR3 runs 15 residues. With 0 bases clipped from V and 4 bases from J, the junction kept 4 bases outside the gene matches.

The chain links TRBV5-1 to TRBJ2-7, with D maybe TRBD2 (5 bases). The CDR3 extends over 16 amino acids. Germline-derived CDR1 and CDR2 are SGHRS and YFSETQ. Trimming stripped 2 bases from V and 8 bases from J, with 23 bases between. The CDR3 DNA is TGCGCCAGCAGCTTAGGCCGGGCGGGCCTCCCTACGAAGCAGTACTTC. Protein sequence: CASSLGRAGLPTKQYF.

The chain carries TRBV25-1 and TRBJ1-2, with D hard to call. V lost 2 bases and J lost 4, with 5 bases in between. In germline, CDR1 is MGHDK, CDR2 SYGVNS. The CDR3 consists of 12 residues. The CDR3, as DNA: TGTGCCAGCAGTGAAGGCACCTATGGCTACACCTTC. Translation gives CASSEGTYGYTF.

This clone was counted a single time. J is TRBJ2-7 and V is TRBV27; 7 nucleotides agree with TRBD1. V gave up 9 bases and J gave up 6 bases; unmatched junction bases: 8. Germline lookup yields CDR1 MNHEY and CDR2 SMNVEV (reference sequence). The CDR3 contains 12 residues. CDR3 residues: CASTTGLGEQYF. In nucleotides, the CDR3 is TGTGCCAGTACGACAGGGCTGGGCGAGCAGTACTTC.

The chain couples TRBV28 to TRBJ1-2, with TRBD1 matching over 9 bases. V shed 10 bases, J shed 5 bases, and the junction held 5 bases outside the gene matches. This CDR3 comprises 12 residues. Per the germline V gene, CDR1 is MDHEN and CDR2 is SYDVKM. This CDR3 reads CATIGTGYGYTF. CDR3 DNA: TGTGCCACCATAGGGACAGGGTATGGCTACACCTTC.

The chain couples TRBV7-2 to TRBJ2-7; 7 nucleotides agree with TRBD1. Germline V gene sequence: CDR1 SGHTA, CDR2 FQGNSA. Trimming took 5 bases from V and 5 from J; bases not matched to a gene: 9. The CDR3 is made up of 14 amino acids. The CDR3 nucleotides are TGTGCCAGCAGCCTAGAGACAGGGTTCGACGAGCAGTACTTC. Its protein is CASSLETGFDEQYF.

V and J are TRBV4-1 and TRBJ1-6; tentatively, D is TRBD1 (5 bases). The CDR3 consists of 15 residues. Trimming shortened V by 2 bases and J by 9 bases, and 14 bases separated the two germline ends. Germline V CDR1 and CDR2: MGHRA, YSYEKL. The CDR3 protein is CASSQHSGTPSPLHF. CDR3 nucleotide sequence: TGCGCCAGCAGCCAACACTCCGGGACTCCTTCACCCCTCCACTTT.

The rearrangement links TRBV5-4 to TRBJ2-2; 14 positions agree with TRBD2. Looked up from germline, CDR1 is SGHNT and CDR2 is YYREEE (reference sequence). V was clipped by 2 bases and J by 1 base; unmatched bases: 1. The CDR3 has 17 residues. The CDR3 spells CASSLGLAGGNTGELFF. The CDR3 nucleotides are TGTGCCAGCAGCTTAGGACTAGCGGGAGGGAACACCGGGGAGCTGTTTTTT.

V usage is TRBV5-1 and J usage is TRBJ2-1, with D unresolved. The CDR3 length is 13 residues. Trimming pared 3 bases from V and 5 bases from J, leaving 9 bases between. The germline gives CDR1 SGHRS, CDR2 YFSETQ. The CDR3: CASSYTFNNEQFF. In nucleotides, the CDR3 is TGCGCCAGCAGCTATACTTTTAACAATGAGCAGTTCTTC.

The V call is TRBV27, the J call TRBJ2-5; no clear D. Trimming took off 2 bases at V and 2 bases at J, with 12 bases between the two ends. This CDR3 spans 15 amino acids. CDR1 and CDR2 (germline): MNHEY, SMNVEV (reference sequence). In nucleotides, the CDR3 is TGTGCCAGCAGTTTAGCGGATTCCGTACAAGAGACCCAGTACTTC. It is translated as CASSLADSVQETQYF.

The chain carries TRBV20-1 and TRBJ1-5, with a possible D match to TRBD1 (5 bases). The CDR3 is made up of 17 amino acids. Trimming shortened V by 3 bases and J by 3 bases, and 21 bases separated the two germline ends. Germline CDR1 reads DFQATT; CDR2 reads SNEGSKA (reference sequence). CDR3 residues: CSASSGGDLIPNQPQHF. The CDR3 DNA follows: TGCAGTGCTAGTTCTGGAGGGGACTTAATACCCAATCAGCCCCAGCATTTT.